This T cell receptor beta chain was retrieved from a study of blood T cell repertoires in COVID-19. Background on the study: Samples came from the United States, Italy and Spain, spanning acute and convalescent COVID-19. The analysed material was cDNA or gDNA that came from T cells, B-cell-depleted T cells, or PBMCs.

Original data processing: Reference gene primer amplification yielded estimated nucleated cell counts. Some clones are missing from TCRdb's copy, which holds only in-frame ones; the method was immunoSEQ multiplex PCR. D and trimming come from the DNA, and the V and J calls and clone size come from that table. Found here are 150,000 to 200,000 clones, 86% of them singletons; the top ten hold around 3.5%. The germline CDR1 and CDR2 sequences are DFQATT and SNEGSKA (reference sequence). The V and J ends lost 3 bases and 5 bases respectively, with 13 bases between them. The CDR3 runs to 14 residues. The chain employs TRBV20-1 and TRBJ1-4, with unresolved D. This clonotype was obtained from a man in his 70s with acute or convalescent COVID-19. The specimen was peripheral blood. The CDR3 DNA sequence: TGCAGTGCTAGTTTGACGTCAGGAAATGAAAAACTGTTTTTT. Its translation: CSASLTSGNEKLFF.